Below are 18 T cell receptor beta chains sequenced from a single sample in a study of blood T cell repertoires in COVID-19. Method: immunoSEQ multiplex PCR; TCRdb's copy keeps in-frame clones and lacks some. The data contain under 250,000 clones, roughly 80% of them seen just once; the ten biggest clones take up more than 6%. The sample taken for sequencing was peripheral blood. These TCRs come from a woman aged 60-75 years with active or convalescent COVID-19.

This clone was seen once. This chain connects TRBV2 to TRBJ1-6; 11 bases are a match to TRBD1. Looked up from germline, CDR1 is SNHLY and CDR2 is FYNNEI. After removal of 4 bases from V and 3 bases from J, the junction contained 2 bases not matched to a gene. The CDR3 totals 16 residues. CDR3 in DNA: TGTGCCAGCAGTGGGGACAGGGGGATCTATAATTCACCCCTCCACTTT. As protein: CASSGDRGIYNSPLHF.

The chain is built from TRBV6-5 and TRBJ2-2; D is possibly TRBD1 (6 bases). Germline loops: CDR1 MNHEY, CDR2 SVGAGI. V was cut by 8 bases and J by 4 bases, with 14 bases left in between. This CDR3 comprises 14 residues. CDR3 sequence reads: CASQGNTLTGELFF. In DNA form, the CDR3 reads TGTGCCAGCCAGGGGAACACTCTCACCGGGGAGCTGTTTTTT.

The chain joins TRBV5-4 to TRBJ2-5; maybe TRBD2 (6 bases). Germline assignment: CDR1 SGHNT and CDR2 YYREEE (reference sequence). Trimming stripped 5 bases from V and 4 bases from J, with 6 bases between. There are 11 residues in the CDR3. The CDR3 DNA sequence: TGTGCCAGCAGGGGGGGAGAGACCCAGTACTTC. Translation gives CASRGGETQYF.

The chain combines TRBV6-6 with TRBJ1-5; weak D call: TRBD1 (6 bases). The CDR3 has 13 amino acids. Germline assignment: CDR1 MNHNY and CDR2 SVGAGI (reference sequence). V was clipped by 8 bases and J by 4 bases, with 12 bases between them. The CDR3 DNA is TGTGCCAGCTGGACAGTCGATAATCAGCCCCAGCATTTT. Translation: CASWTVDNQPQHF.

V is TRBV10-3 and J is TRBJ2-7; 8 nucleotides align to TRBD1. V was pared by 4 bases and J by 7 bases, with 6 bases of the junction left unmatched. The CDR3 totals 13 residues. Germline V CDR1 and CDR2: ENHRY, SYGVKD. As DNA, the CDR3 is TGTGCCATCAGTGGTCAGGGGGCGCAAGAGCAGTACTTC. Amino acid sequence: CAISGQGAQEQYF.

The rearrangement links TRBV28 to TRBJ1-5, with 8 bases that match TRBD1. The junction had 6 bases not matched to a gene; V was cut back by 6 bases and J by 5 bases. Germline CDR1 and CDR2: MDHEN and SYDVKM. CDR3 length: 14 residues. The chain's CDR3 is CASRRTGSHQPQHF. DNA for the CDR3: TGTGCCAGCAGGCGGACAGGGAGTCATCAGCCCCAGCATTTT.

DNA for the CDR3: TGCGCCAGCAGCCGTGAGGGTAGAGGGGAAAAACTGTTTTTT. This sequence encodes CASSREGRGEKLFF. This rearrangement joins TRBV5-1 to TRBJ1-4; D remains ambiguous. The length of the CDR3 is 14 residues. With 4 bases removed from V and 8 bases from J, the gap between germline ends came to 15 bases. Germline loops: CDR1 SGHRS, CDR2 YFSETQ.

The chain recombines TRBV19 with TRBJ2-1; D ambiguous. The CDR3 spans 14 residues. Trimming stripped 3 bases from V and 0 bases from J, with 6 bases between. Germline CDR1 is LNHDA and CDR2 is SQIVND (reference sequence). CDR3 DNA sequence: TGTGCCAGTAGTATTTACTTCTCCTACAATGAGCAGTTCTTC. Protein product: CASSIYFSYNEQFF. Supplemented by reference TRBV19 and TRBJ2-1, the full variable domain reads DGGITQSPKYLFRKEGQNVTLSCEQNLNHDAMYWYRQDPGQGLRLIYYSQIVNDFQKGDIAEGYSVSREKKESFPLTVTSAQKNPTAFYLCASSIYFSYNEQFFGPGTRLTVL.

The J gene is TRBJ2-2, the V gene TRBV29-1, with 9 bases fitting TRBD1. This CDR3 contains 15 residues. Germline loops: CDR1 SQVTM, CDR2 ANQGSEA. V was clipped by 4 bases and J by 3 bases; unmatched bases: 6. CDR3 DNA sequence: TGCAGCGTTGGGTCGGGACAGGGATACACCGGGGAGCTGTTTTTT. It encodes CSVGSGQGYTGELFF.

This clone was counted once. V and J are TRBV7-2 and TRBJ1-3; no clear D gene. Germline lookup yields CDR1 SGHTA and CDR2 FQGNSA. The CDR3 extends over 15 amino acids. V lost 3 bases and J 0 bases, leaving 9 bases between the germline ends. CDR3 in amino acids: CASSFERFSGNTIYF. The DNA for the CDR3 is TGTGCCAGCAGCTTTGAGCGTTTCTCTGGAAACACCATATATTTT.

The CDR3 reads CSGGLGINTGELFF. CDR3 bases: TGCAGCGGGGGACTAGGGATTAACACCGGGGAGCTGTTTTTT. The gene calls are TRBV29-1 and TRBJ2-2; 8 bases align to TRBD2. Germline V gene data show CDR1 as SQVTM and CDR2 as ANQGSEA. V was pared by 7 bases and J by 2 bases, with 6 bases of the junction left unmatched. CDR3 length: 14 amino acids.

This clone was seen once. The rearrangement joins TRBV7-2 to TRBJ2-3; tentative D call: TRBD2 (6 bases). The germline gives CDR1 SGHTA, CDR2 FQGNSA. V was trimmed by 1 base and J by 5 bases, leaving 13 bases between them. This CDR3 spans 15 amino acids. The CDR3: CASSLVRDSRDTQYF. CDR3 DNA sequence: TGTGCCAGCAGCTTAGTAAGGGACTCGAGAGATACGCAGTATTTT.

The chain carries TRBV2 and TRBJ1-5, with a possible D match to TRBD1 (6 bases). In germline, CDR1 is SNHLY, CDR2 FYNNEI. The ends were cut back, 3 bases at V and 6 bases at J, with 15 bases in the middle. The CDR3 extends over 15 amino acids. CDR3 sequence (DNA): TGTGCCAGCAGTGACCCAGGGGCTGGGGGTCAGCCCCAGCATTTT. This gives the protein CASSDPGAGGQPQHF. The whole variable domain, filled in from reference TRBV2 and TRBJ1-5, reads EPEVTQTPSHQVTQMGQEVILRCVPISNHLYFYWYRQILGQKVEFLVSFYNNEISEKSEIFDDQFSVERPDGSNFTLKIRSTKLEDSAMYFCASSDPGAGGQPQHFGDGTRLSIL.

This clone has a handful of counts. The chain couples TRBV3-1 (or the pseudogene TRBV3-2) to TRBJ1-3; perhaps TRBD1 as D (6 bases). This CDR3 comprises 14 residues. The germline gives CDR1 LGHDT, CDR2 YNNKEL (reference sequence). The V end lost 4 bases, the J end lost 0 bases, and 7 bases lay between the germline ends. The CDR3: CASSLQGSGNTIYF. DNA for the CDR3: TGTGCCAGCAGCCTACAGGGCTCTGGAAACACCATATATTTT.

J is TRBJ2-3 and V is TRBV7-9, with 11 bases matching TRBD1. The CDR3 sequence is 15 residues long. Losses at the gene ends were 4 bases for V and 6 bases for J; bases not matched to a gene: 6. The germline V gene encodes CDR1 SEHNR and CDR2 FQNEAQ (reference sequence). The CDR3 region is CASSWGQGETDTQYF. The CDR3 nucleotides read TGTGCCAGCAGCTGGGGACAGGGGGAGACGGATACGCAGTATTTT.

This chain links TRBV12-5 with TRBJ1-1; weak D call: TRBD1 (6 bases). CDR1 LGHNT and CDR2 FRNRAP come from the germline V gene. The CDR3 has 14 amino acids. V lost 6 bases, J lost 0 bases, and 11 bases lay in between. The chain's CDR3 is CASGRQVMNTEAFF. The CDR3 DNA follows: TGTGCTAGTGGCCGACAGGTCATGAACACTGAAGCTTTCTTT.

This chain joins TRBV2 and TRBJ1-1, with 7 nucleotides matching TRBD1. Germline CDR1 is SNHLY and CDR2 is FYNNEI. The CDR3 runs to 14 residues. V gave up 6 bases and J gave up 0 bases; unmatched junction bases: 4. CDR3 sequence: CASRGTEMNTEAFF. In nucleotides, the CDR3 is TGTGCCAGCAGGGGGACAGAGATGAACACTGAAGCTTTCTTT.

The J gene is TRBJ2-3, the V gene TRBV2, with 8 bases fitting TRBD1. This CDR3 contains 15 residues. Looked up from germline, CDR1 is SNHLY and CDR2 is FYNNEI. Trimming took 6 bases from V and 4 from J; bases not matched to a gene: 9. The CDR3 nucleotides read TGTGCCAGCAGCGAGACAGGGGAATTGGCAGATACGCAGTATTTT. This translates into CASSETGELADTQYF.